These 9 T cell receptor beta chains were sequenced from one sample in a study of blood T cell repertoires in COVID-19. Assay used: immunoSEQ multiplex PCR; TCRdb lists only in-frame clones, some missing. Among 280,000 or so clones, around 90% were seen once, and the ten largest hold about 1.5%. The specimen was PBMCs or T cells enriched from blood (not recorded which). The receptor source for this set is a young woman with acute COVID-19.

The V gene is TRBV18, the J gene TRBJ2-3, with TRBD1 as a possible D gene (5 bases). V lost 0 bases to trimming and J lost 2 bases, with 9 bases between them. CDR1 and CDR2 from the germline V gene are KGHSH and LQKENI. This CDR3 is 15 amino acids long. Here the CDR3 DNA reads TGTGCCAGCTCACCACCAGGACAAAACACAGATACGCAGTATTTT. Protein product: CASSPPGQNTDTQYF. The full variable domain, in which reference TRBV18 and TRBJ2-3 provide the parts outside the CDR3, is NAGVMQNPRHLVRRRGQEARLRCSPMKGHSHVYWYRQLPEEGLKFMVYLQKENIIDESGMPKERFSAEFPKEGPSILRIQQVVRGDSAAYFCASSPPGQNTDTQYFGPGTRLTVL.

The gene calls are TRBV20-1 and TRBJ1-3, with unresolved D. This CDR3 is built from 11 residues. Trimming left V 3 bases short and J 7 bases short, with 7 bases between. Per germline, CDR1 DFQATT and CDR2 SNEGSKA (reference sequence). The CDR3 DNA reads TGCAGTGCTAGCACCGGGAACACCATATATTTT. This translates into CSASTGNTIYF.

The V and J genes are TRBV6-5 and TRBJ2-3, with 10 bases matching TRBD1. This CDR3 is 14 amino acids long. Unmatched junction bases numbered 4, after V lost 6 bases and J lost 4 bases. The germline CDR1 and CDR2 sequences are MNHEY and SVGAGI. CDR3 in amino acids: CASRTGQGADTQYF. The CDR3 DNA is TGTGCCAGCAGGACCGGACAGGGGGCAGATACGCAGTATTTT.

This clone was observed a handful of times. The V gene is TRBV4-1, the J gene TRBJ1-4; no clear D. Trimming shortened V by 2 bases and J by 5 bases, and 21 bases separated the two germline ends. Per germline, CDR1 MGHRA and CDR2 YSYEKL. CDR3 size: 18 residues. The CDR3 DNA is TGCGCCAGCAGCCAAATTAATTTTTTAGGAGGGCGCAATGAAAAACTGTTTTTT. This sequence encodes CASSQINFLGGRNEKLFF.

J is TRBJ2-5 and V is TRBV5-1, with D perhaps TRBD2 (5 bases). From germline, CDR1 is SGHRS and CDR2 YFSETQ. This CDR3 is 11 amino acids long. V gave up 5 bases and J gave up 3 bases, with 5 bases separating them. CDR3 sequence (DNA): TGCGCCAGCAGGAGGGAAGAGACCCAGTACTTC. It translates to CASRREETQYF.

V usage is TRBV4-1 and J usage is TRBJ2-1; no clear D. Germline V lookup: CDR1 MGHRA, CDR2 YSYEKL. Trimming removed 2 bases from V and 0 bases from J, with 14 bases in between. The CDR3 totals 17 residues. The CDR3 nucleotides are TGCGCCAGCAGCCAACATAGCCTTAGGAGCTCCTACAATGAGCAGTTCTTC. Protein product: CASSQHSLRSSYNEQFF.

CDR3 sequence (DNA): TGTGCCTGGAGAGCCAGGACAGGGCCCGCAACTAATGAAAAACTGTTTTTT. Translated, it gives CAWRARTGPATNEKLFF. V and J are TRBV30 and TRBJ1-4, with 8 bases lining up with TRBD1. The CDR3 totals 17 residues. J was trimmed by 0 bases and V by 3 bases; bases with no gene match: 9. Per germline, CDR1 GTSNPN and CDR2 SVGIG (reference sequence). The full variable domain, with the rest looked up from reference TRBV30 and TRBJ1-4, is SQTIHQWPATLVQPVGSPLSLECTVEGTSNPNLYWYRQAAGRGLQLLFYSVGIGQISSEVPQNLSASRPQDRQFILSSKKLLLSDSGFYLCAWRARTGPATNEKLFFGSGTQLSVL.

The chain recombines TRBV5-1 with TRBJ2-5; D unclear. Trimming pared 0 bases from V and 1 base from J, leaving 4 bases between. The CDR3 length is 13 residues. In germline, CDR1 is SGHRS, CDR2 YFSETQ. The chain's CDR3 is CASSLASQETQYF. CDR3 in DNA: TGCGCCAGCAGCTTGGCGAGCCAAGAGACCCAGTACTTC. Looking up the rest from reference TRBV5-1 and TRBJ2-5 gives the full variable domain: KAGVTQTPRYLIKTRGQQVTLSCSPISGHRSVSWYQQTPGQGLQFLFEYFSETQRNKGNFPGRFSGRQFSNSRSEMNVSTLELGDSALYLCASSLASQETQYFGPGTRLLVL.

In this sample, this clone turned up once. J is TRBJ2-5 and V is TRBV2; 11 bases line up with TRBD1. CDR1 is SNHLY, CDR2 FYNNEI, per germline. The CDR3 sequence is 15 residues long. V trimming: 4 bases; J trimming: 5 bases; junction bases outside the gene matches: 6. The CDR3 here is CASSVGTGGRETQYF. The CDR3 DNA sequence: TGTGCCAGCAGTGTCGGGACAGGGGGTCGGGAGACCCAGTACTTC.